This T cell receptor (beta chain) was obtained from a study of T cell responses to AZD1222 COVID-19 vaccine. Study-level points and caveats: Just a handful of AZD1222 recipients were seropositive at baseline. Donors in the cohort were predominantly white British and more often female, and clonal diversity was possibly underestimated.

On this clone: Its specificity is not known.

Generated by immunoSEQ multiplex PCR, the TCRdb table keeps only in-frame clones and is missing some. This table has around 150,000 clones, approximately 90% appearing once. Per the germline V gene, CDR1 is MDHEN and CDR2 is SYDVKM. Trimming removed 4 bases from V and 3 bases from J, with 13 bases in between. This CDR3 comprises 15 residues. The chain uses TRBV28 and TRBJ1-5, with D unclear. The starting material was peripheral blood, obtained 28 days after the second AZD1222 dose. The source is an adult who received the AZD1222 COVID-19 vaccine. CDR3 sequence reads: CASSWGWRTNQPQHF. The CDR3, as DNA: TGTGCCAGCAGTTGGGGTTGGCGAACCAATCAGCCCCAGCATTTT.